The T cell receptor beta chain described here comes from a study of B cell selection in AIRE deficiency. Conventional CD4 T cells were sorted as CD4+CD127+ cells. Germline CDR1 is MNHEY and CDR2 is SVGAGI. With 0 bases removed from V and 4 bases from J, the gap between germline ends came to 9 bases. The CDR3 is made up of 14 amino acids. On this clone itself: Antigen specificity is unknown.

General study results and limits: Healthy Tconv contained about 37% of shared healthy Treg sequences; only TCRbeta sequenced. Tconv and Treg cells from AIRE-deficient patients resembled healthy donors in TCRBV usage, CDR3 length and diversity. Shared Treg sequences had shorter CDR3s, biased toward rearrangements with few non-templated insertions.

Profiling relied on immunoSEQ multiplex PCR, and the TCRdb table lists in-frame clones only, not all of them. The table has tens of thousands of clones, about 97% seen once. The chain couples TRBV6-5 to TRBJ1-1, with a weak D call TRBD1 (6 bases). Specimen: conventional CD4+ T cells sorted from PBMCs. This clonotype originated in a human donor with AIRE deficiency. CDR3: CASSYSGASTEAFF. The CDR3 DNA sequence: TGTGCCAGCAGTTACTCGGGGGCATCCACTGAAGCTTTCTTT.